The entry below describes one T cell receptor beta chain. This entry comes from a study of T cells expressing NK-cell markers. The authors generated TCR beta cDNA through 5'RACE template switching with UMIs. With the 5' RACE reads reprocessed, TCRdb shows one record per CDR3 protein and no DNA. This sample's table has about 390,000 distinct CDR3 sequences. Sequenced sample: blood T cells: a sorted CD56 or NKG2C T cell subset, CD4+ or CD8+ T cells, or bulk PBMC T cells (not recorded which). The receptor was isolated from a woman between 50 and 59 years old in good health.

The CDR3 region is CASGLVLGRQETQYF. This chain connects TRBV12-5 to TRBJ2-5; TCRdb's D call, TRBD1, is unchecked because there is no DNA. The CDR3 has 15 amino acids. Germline lookup yields CDR1 LGHNT and CDR2 FRNRAP.